Presented here are 28 T cell receptor beta chains from one specimen sequenced in a study of identical twins. TCRdb redid the calling of the 5' RACE reads with MiXCR, one entry per CDR3 protein. There are roughly 1.6 million distinct CDR3 sequences in the sample; about 32% occur only once, and about 0.3% lies in the top ten. Sequenced input: cord blood. The receptors come from a newborn girl in good health.

The chain couples TRBV10-3 to TRBJ2-3; D may correspond to TRBD1 or TRBD2 (5 bases each). The ends were cut back, 2 bases at V and 8 bases at J, with 8 bases in the middle. The CDR3 runs to 12 residues. The germline CDR1 and CDR2 sequences are ENHRY and SYGVKD. CDR3 protein: CAISEGGATQYF. CDR3 DNA sequence: TGTGCCATCAGTGAGGGGGGTGCTACGCAGTATTTT.

On this clonotype itself: Possible read error: a much larger clone is one base away. CDR3 sequence (DNA): TGTGCCAGCAGCTTAAGGGGGGCTACTAGCACAGATACGCAGTATTTT. Translation: CASSLRGATSTDTQYF. The chain links TRBV7-2 to TRBJ2-3; D might be TRBD1 or TRBD2, each matching 6 bases. The CDR3 extends over 16 amino acids. Germline V lookup: CDR1 SGHTA, CDR2 FQGNSA. V shed 2 bases and J shed 0 bases, with 12 bases lying between them. Looking up the rest from reference TRBV7-2 and TRBJ2-3 gives the full variable domain: GAGVSQSPSNKVTEKGKDVELRCDPISGHTALYWYRQSLGQGLEFLIYFQGNSAPDKSGLPSDRFSAERTGGSVSTLTIQRTQQEDSAVYLCASSLRGATSTDTQYFGPGTRLTVL.

V and J are TRBV29-1 and TRBJ1-6; D not certain. The CDR3 runs 17 residues. The germline V gene encodes CDR1 SQVTM and CDR2 ANQGSEA. The germline V and J ends were trimmed by 1 base and 0 bases, with 13 bases remaining between them. CDR3 residues: CSVEVWRLSSYNSPLHF. The CDR3 coding sequence is TGCAGCGTTGAAGTATGGCGGCTAAGCTCCTATAATTCACCCCTCCACTTT.

This clonotype was recorded many times. This chain joins TRBV7-9 and TRBJ1-2, with D possibly being TRBD1 (6 bases). CDR1 is SEHNR and CDR2 is FQNEAQ in the germline V gene (reference sequence). The CDR3 contains 14 residues. The ends were cut back, 5 bases at V and 4 bases at J, with 14 bases in the middle. CDR3 sequence (DNA): TGTGCCAGCAGCCCGTCTGAGGGGGTCTATGGCTACACCTTC. Translated: CASSPSEGVYGYTF.

A word on this clonotype: A read error may account for a junction end that differs from germline. This chain connects TRBV28 to TRBJ1-2, with TRBD1 matching over 8 bases. The germline CDR1 and CDR2 sequences are MDHEN and SYDVKM. The CDR3 length is 15 residues. Here the CDR3 DNA reads TGTGCCGGCAGTGGCTCAGGGGGCCAAAACTATGGCTACACCTTC. Protein sequence: CAGSGSGGQNYGYTF.

This clonotype came up a few times. V and J are TRBV5-1 and TRBJ2-7; TRBD2 aligns across 8 bases. CDR3 size: 15 residues. Germline CDR1 SGHRS, CDR2 YFSETQ. V lost 4 bases, J lost 7 bases, and 13 bases stayed unmatched. The CDR3 is CASSPRGTSYNEQYF. DNA of the CDR3: TGCGCCAGCAGCCCCAGAGGGACTAGTTACAATGAGCAGTACTTC.

V and J are TRBV3-1 and TRBJ2-1; 10 bases agree with TRBD2. The CDR3 has 17 residues. Trimming cost V 8 bases and J 4 bases; bases outside gene matches: 14. Germline CDR1 and CDR2: LGHDT and YNNKEL (reference sequence). The CDR3 DNA is TGTGCCAGCTCCGAACAGGCTAGCGGGGGCCTATACAATGAGCAGTTCTTC. It is translated as CASSEQASGGLYNEQFF.

In its sample, this clonotype was seen a few times. This chain uses TRBV7-2 with TRBJ2-5, with unresolved D. CDR1 SGHTA and CDR2 FQGNSA come from the germline V gene. CDR3 length: 13 amino acids. Trimming pared 5 bases from V and 2 bases from J, leaving 9 bases between. The CDR3 reads CASSTLIQETQYF. The CDR3 coding sequence is TGTGCCAGCAGCACCTTGATTCAAGAGACCCAGTACTTC.

There are a few counts of this clonotype. The V call is TRBV4-1, the J call TRBJ1-2; TRBD1 aligns across 9 bases. In germline, CDR1 is MGHRA, CDR2 YSYEKL. After removal of 1 base from V and 8 bases from J, the junction contained 8 bases not matched to a gene. This CDR3 is 15 amino acids long. The CDR3: CASSQVLQGARGYTF. CDR3 nucleotide sequence: TGCGCCAGCAGCCAAGTTCTACAGGGGGCGCGGGGCTACACCTTC.

This chain joins TRBV10-1 and TRBJ2-3; no firm D call. Germline V gene lookup returns CDR1 WNHNN and CDR2 SYGVQD (reference sequence). Trimming removed 8 bases from V and 6 bases from J, with 6 bases in between. This CDR3 region has 10 residues. CDR3 residues: CASEVDTQYF. For the CDR3, the DNA is TGCGCCAGCGAGGTGGATACGCAGTATTTT.

The chain links TRBV7-2 to TRBJ2-7; no definite D call. This CDR3 is built from 15 residues. Germline V lookup: CDR1 SGHTA, CDR2 FQGNSA. Between the trimmed V and J ends, which lost 1 base and 7 bases, there was a span of 17 bases. The CDR3 spells CASSLGFLANYEQYF. The CDR3 nucleotides are TGTGCCAGCAGCTTAGGATTCCTTGCGAATTATGAGCAGTACTTC.

This clonotype occurred a few times. The chain links TRBV3-1 to TRBJ2-4; 10 bases fit TRBD2. The CDR3 consists of 16 residues. CDR1 LGHDT and CDR2 YNNKEL come from the germline V gene (reference sequence). Germline trimming cut 4 bases from V and 0 bases from J; bases unmatched to any gene: 3. CDR3 region: CASSPGLAVAKNIQYF. Here the CDR3 DNA reads TGTGCCAGCAGCCCAGGACTAGCGGTAGCCAAAAACATTCAGTACTTC.

A few counts support this clonotype. J is TRBJ2-5 and V is TRBV3-1; a possible D gene is TRBD2 (7 bases). Germline V gene data show CDR1 as LGHDT and CDR2 as YNNKEL (reference sequence). This CDR3 comprises 17 residues. Trimming removed 5 bases from V and 0 bases from J, with 19 bases in between. The CDR3 region is CASSEALSGGYQETQYF. The CDR3 nucleotides read TGTGCCAGCAGCGAAGCCCTTTCGGGGGGCTACCAAGAGACCCAGTACTTC.

As concerns this clonotype: An end of the junction differs from the germline gene, which may be a read error. The chain uses TRBV12-3 or TRBV12-4 and TRBJ2-2; possibly TRBD2 for D (5 bases). CDR3 size: 11 residues. The CDR3 DNA follows: TGTGCCAGCAGTTTAACCGGGGAGCCGTTTTTT. It encodes CASSLTGEPFF.

This chain connects TRBV10-3 to TRBJ2-2, with D unclear. The V end was cut by 3 bases, the J end by 4 bases, with 12 bases between. The germline V gene has CDR1 ENHRY and CDR2 SYGVKD. The CDR3 covers 15 residues. The chain's CDR3 is CAISDSRGTTGELFF. CDR3 in DNA: TGTGCCATCAGTGATTCGAGAGGAACCACCGGGGAGCTGTTTTTT.

The genes are TRBV20-1 and TRBJ1-1, with no clear D. The CDR3 is 14 residues long. Germline CDR1 and CDR2: DFQATT and SNEGSKA (reference sequence). The V and J ends lost 2 bases and 3 bases respectively, with 13 bases between them. CDR3 residues: CSARRQPQDTEAFF. The CDR3 DNA follows: TGCAGTGCTAGAAGGCAGCCCCAGGACACTGAAGCTTTCTTT.

The rearrangement joins TRBV19 to TRBJ2-5; TRBD2 is a possible D gene (6 bases). The J call may be faulty, since TRBJ2-7 better matches the DNA end. CDR1 is LNHDA, CDR2 SQIVND, per germline (reference sequence). This CDR3 has 14 amino acids. The CDR3 sequence is CASSIGGPIYEQYF. CDR3 coding DNA: TGTGCCAGTAGTATCGGGGGACCAATCTACGAGCAGTACTTC.

The chain uses TRBV5-5 and TRBJ2-7; D is perhaps TRBD1 (5 bases). From germline, CDR1 is SGHKS and CDR2 YYEKEE (reference sequence). CDR3 length equals 16 residues. Trimming cost V 2 bases and J 2 bases, with 17 bases left between them. The CDR3 here is CASSFNLGAATYEQYF. The CDR3 bases are TGTGCCAGCAGCTTTAACTTAGGGGCAGCCACCTACGAGCAGTACTTC.

The V and J genes are TRBV5-1 and TRBJ2-3; 8 positions match TRBD2. Germline lookup yields CDR1 SGHRS and CDR2 YFSETQ. The CDR3 consists of 15 residues. Losses at the gene ends were 0 bases for V and 5 bases for J; bases not matched to a gene: 5. The CDR3 DNA follows: TGCGCCAGCAGCTTGGGGACTAGCCTGGGAGATACGCAGTATTTT. Translation gives CASSLGTSLGDTQYF.

This clonotype has a handful of counts. The V call is TRBV2, the J call TRBJ2-4; D ambiguous. This CDR3 has 14 amino acids. CDR1 and CDR2 (germline): SNHLY, FYNNEI. Trimming removed 7 bases at V and 0 bases at J, with 10 bases between. For the CDR3, the DNA is TGTGCCAGCAATCCTTCCCTAGCCAAAAACATTCAGTACTTC. It translates to CASNPSLAKNIQYF.

This CDR3 is CASSSILGGYGYTF. In nucleotides, the CDR3 is TGTGCCAGCAGCTCGATATTAGGGGGCTATGGCTACACCTTC. The V gene is TRBV7-2, the J gene TRBJ1-2, with D tentatively TRBD1 (6 bases). Germline CDR1 reads SGHTA; CDR2 reads FQGNSA. With 4 bases removed from V and 4 bases from J, the gap between germline ends came to 13 bases. The length of the CDR3 is 14 residues.

This clonotype was seen at least ten times. The chain has TRBV28 and TRBJ1-2; 11 bases line up with TRBD1. The V and J ends lost 3 bases and 1 base, in that order; junction bases with no gene match: 10. This CDR3 is 18 amino acids long. Germline-derived CDR1 and CDR2 are MDHEN and SYDVKM. CDR3 sequence reads: CASSFLGQGVTINYGYTF. The CDR3 DNA is TGTGCCAGCAGTTTTCTGGGACAGGGGGTAACTATTAACTATGGCTACACCTTC.

At least ten counts were recorded for this clonotype. V is TRBV29-1 and J is TRBJ2-1, with D unresolved. CDR1 is SQVTM, CDR2 ANQGSEA, per germline. Trimming stripped 1 base from V and 8 bases from J, with 6 bases between. The CDR3 contains 11 residues. This chain's CDR3 is CSVEGAHEQFF. The CDR3 nucleotides are TGCAGCGTTGAAGGAGCACATGAGCAGTTCTTC.

Concerning this clonotype itself: Given a much more abundant clone one base away, this may be a read error. The rearrangement links TRBV4-1 to TRBJ2-3, with TRBD1 matching over 10 bases. The J segment lost 5 bases and the V segment lost 1 base, leaving 9 bases of the junction unmatched. This CDR3 has 17 amino acids. The germline gives CDR1 MGHRA, CDR2 YSYEKL. The CDR3 sequence is CASSQGRQGARGDTQYF. CDR3 in DNA: TGCGCCAGCAGCCAAGGACGACAGGGGGCGCGGGGAGATACGCAGTATTTT.

The V and J genes are TRBV24-1 and TRBJ2-1, with 9 bases identical to TRBD1. This CDR3 comprises 14 residues. Germline V lookup: CDR1 KGHDR, CDR2 SFDVKD. V shed 3 bases and J 8 bases; nucleotides not matched to a gene: 4. In DNA, the CDR3 is TGTGCCACCAGTGATGGGACAGGGAGACATGAGCAGTTCTTC. Residues: CATSDGTGRHEQFF.

V usage is TRBV20-1 and J usage is TRBJ1-2; D remains unclear. The CDR3 covers 18 residues. In germline, CDR1 is DFQATT, CDR2 SNEGSKA (reference sequence). V shed 5 bases and J shed 3 bases, with 28 bases lying between them. DNA of the CDR3: TGCAGTGCTCCCCCCGCATCTCATCAGATGCAGGTGGACTATGGCTACACCTTC. It codes for CSAPPASHQMQVDYGYTF.

The sample holds many counts of this clonotype. DNA of the CDR3: TGTGCCAGCAGCTTAGTTCGGGGGGCGAGCACAGATACGCAGTATTTT. It codes for CASSLVRGASTDTQYF. This rearrangement joins TRBV11-2 to TRBJ2-3; tentatively, D is TRBD2 (7 bases). Germline lookup yields CDR1 SGHAT and CDR2 FQNNGV. The CDR3 sequence is 16 residues long. V lost 1 base and J lost 0, with 11 bases in between.

This clonotype was observed a few times. The chain couples TRBV4-1 to TRBJ1-2; possibly TRBD1 for D (6 bases). V lost 0 bases, J lost 4 bases, and 12 bases lay in between. This CDR3 region has 15 residues. Germline CDR1 and CDR2: MGHRA and YSYEKL. The CDR3 here is CASSQDGTGTYGYTF. DNA of the CDR3: TGCGCCAGCAGCCAAGATGGTACAGGGACCTATGGCTACACCTTC.